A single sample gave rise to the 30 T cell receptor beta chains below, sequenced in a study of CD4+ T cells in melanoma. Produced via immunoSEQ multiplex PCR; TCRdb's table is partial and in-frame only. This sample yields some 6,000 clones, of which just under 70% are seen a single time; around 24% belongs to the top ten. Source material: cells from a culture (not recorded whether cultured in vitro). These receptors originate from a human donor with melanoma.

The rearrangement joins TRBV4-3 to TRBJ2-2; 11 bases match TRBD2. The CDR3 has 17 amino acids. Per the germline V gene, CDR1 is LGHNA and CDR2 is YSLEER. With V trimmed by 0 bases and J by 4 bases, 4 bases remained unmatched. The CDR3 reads CASSQEVAGGFTGELFF. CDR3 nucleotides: TGCGCCAGCAGCCAAGAAGTAGCGGGGGGGTTCACCGGGGAGCTGTTTTTT.

The CDR3 sequence is CASSGYRHNEQFF. DNA for the CDR3: TGTGCCAGCAGCGGCTACCGGCACAATGAGCAGTTCTTC. The chain combines TRBV11-2 with TRBJ2-1; D unresolved. V was clipped by 5 bases and J by 5 bases, with 10 bases between them. The V gene's germline CDR1 is SGHAT and CDR2 FQNNGV. CDR3 length equals 13 residues.

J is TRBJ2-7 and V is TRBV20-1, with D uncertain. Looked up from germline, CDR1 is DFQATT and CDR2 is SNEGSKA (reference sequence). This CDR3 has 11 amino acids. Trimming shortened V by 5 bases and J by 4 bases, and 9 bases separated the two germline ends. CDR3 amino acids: CSARVDYEQYF. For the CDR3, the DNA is TGCAGTGCTCGCGTGGATTACGAGCAGTACTTC.

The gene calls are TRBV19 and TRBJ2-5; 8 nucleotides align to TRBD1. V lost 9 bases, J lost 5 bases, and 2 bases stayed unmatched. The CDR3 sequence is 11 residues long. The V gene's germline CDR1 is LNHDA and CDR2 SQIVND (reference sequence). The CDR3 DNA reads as TGTGCCAGCCGACAGGGGGAGACCCAGTACTTC. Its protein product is CASRQGETQYF.

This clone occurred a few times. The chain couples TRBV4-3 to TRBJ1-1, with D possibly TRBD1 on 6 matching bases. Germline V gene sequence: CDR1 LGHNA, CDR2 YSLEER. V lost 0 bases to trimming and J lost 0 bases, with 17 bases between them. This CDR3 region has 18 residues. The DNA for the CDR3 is TGCGCCAGCAGCCAAGATACCCTTCGAGAGGGGGTGAACACTGAAGCTTTCTTT. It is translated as CASSQDTLREGVNTEAFF.

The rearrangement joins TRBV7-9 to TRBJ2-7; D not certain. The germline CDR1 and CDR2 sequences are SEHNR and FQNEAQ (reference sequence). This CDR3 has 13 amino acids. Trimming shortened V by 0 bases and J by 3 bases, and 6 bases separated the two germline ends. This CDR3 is CASSLARDYEQYF. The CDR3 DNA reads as TGTGCCAGCAGCTTAGCAAGGGACTACGAGCAGTACTTC.

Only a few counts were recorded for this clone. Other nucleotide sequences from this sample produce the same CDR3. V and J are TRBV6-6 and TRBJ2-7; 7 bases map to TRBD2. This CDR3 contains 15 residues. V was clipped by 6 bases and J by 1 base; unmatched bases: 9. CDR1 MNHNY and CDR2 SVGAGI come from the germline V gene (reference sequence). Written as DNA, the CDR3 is TGTGCCAGCAGCCCTGAGGGGACTATTTCCTACGAGCAGTACTTC. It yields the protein CASSPEGTISYEQYF.

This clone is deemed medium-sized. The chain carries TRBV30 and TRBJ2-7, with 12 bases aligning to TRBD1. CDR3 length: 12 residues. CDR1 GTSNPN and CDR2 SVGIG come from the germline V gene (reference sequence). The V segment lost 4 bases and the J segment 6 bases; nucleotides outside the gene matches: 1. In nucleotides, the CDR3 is TGTGCCTGGACGGGACAGGGGGCCGAGCAGTACTTC. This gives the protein CAWTGQGAEQYF.

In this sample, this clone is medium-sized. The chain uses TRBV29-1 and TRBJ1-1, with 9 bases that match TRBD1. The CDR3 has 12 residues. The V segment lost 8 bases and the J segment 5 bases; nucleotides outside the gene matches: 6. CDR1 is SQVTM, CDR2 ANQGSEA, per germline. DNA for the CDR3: TGCAGCTTCCGACAGGGGGGAACTGAAGCTTTCTTT. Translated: CSFRQGGTEAFF.

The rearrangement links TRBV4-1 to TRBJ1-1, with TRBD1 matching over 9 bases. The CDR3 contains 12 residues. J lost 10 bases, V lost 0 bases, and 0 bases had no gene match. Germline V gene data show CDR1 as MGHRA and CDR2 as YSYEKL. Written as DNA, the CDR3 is TGCGCCAGCAGCCAAGAGACAGGGGGAGCTTTCTTT. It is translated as CASSQETGGAFF.

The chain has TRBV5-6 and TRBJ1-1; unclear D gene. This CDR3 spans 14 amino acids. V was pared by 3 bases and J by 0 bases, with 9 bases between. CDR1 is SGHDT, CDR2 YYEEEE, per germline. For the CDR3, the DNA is TGTGCCAGCAGCTGGAGGATCATGAACACTGAAGCTTTCTTT. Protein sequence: CASSWRIMNTEAFF. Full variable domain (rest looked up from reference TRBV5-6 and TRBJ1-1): DAGVTQSPTHLIKTRGQQVTLRCSPKSGHDTVSWYQQALGQGPQFIFQYYEEEERQRGNFPDRFSGHQFPNYSSELNVNALLLGDSALYLCASSWRIMNTEAFFGQGTRLTVV.

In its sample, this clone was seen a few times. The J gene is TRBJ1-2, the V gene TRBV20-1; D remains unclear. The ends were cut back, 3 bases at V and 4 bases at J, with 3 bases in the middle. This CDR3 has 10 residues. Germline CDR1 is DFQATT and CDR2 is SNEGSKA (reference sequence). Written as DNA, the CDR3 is TGCAGTGCTAGCGGCTATGGCTACACCTTC. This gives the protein CSASGYGYTF.

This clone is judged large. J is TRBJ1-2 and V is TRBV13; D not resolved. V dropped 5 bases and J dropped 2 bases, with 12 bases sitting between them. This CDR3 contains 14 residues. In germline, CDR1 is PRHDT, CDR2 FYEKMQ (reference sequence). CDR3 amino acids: CASSPRGPNYGYTF. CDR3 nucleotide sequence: TGTGCCAGCAGCCCAAGAGGCCCGAACTATGGCTACACCTTC.

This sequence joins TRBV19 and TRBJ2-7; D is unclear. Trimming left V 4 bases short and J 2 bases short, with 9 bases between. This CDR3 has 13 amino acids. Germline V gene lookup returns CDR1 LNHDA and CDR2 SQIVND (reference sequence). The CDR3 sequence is CASSTRNAYEQYF. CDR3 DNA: TGTGCCAGTAGTACCAGGAACGCCTACGAGCAGTACTTC. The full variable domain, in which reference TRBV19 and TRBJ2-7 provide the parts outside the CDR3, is DGGITQSPKYLFRKEGQNVTLSCEQNLNHDAMYWYRQDPGQGLRLIYYSQIVNDFQKGDIAEGYSVSREKKESFPLTVTSAQKNPTAFYLCASSTRNAYEQYFGPGTRLTVT.

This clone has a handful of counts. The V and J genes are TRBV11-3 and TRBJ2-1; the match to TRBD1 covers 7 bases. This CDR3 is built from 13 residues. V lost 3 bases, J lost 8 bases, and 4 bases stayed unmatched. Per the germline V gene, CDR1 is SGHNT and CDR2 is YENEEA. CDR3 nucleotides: TGTGCCAGCAGCTTTCGACAGGGCTATGAGCAGTTCTTC. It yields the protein CASSFRQGYEQFF.

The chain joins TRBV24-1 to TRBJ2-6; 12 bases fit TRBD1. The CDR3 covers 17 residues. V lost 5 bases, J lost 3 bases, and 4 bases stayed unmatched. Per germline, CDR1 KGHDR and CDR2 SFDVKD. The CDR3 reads CATSGGTGGFGANVLTF. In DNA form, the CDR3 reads TGTGCCACCAGTGGAGGGACAGGGGGCTTTGGGGCCAACGTCCTGACTTTC.

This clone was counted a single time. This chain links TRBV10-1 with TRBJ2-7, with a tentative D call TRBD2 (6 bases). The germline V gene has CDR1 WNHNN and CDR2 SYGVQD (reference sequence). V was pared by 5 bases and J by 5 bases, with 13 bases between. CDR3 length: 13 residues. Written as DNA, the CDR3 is TGCGCCAGCAGTTCCCGGCGGGAAAACGAGCAGTACTTC. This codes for CASSSRRENEQYF.

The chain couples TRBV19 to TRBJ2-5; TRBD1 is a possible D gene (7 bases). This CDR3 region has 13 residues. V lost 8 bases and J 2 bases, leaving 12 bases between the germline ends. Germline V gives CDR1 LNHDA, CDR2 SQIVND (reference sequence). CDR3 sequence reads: CASGGTEQETQYF. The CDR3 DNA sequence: TGTGCCAGTGGGGGGACAGAGCAAGAGACCCAGTACTTC.

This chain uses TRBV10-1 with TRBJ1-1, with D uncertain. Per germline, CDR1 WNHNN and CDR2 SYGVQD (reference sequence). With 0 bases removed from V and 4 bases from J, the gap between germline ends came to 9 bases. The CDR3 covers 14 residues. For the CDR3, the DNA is TGCGCCAGCAGTGAGTCGGTAGGGAGCACTGAAGCTTTCTTT. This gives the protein CASSESVGSTEAFF.

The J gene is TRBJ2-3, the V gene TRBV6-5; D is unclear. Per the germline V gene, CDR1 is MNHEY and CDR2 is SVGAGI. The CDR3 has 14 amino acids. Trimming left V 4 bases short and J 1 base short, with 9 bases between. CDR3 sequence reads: CASSSLPRTDTQYF. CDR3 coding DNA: TGTGCCAGCAGTTCCCTACCCCGCACAGATACGCAGTATTTT.

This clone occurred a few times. Here the CDR3 reads CASSLLGGGAVEQFF. The CDR3, as DNA: TGTGCCAGCAGCTTATTGGGCGGGGGAGCCGTTGAGCAGTTCTTC. The chain has TRBV7-6 and TRBJ2-1; 7 bases are a match to TRBD2. Germline lookup yields CDR1 SGHVS and CDR2 FNYEAQ. Trimming removed 2 bases from V and 9 bases from J; junction bases left unmatched: 10. This CDR3 region has 15 residues.

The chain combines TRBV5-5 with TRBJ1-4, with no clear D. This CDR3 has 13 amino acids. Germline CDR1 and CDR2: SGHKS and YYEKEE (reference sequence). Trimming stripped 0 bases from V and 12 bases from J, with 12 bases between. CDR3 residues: CASSLERDVELFF. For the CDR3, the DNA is TGTGCCAGCAGCTTGGAAAGGGATGTGGAACTGTTTTTT.

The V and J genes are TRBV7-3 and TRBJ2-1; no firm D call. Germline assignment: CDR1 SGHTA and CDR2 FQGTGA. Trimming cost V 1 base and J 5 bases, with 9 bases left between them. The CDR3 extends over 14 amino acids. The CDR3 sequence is CASSLKGRNNEQFF. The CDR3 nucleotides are TGTGCCAGCAGCTTAAAGGGCAGAAACAATGAGCAGTTCTTC.

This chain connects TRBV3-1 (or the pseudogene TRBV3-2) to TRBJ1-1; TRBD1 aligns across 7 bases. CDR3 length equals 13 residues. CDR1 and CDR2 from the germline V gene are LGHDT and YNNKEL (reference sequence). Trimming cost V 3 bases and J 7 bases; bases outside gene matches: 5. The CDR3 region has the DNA TGTGCCAGCAGCCAGGGACAGACAGGTGAAGCTTTCTTT. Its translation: CASSQGQTGEAFF.

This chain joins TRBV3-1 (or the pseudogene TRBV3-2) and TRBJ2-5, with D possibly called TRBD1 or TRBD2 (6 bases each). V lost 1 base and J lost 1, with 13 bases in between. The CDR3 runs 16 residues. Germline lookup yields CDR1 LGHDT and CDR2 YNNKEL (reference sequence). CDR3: CASSQAPRGLQETQYF. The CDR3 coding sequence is TGTGCCAGCAGCCAAGCCCCACGGGGGCTCCAAGAGACCCAGTACTTC.

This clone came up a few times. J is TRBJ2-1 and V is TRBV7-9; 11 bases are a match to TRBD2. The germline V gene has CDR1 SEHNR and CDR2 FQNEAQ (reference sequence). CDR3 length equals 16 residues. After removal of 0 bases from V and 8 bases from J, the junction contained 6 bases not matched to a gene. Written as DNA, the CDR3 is TGTGCCAGCAGCTTAGCCCTAGCGGGGGGACCCCATGAGCAGTTCTTC. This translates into CASSLALAGGPHEQFF.

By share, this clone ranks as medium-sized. The CDR3 DNA reads as TGTGCCAGCAGCTTAGTGGGGGAGAATCAGCCCCAGCATTTT. Amino acids: CASSLVGENQPQHF. The V gene is TRBV7-9, the J gene TRBJ1-5; perhaps TRBD1 as D (5 bases). V dropped 1 base and J dropped 4 bases, with 8 bases sitting between them. The CDR3 totals 14 residues. Germline lookup yields CDR1 SEHNR and CDR2 FQNEAQ (reference sequence).

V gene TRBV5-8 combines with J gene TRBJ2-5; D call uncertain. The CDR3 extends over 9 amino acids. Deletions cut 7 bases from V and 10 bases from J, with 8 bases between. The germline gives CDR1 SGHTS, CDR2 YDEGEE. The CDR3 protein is CASEPHQYF. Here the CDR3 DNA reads TGTGCCAGCGAGCCACACCAGTACTTC.

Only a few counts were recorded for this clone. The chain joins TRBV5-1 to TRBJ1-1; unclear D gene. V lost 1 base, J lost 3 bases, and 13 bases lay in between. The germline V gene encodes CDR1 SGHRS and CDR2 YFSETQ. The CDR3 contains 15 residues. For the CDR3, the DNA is TGCGCCAGCAGCTTGAGAGGGAGTAGGGACACTGAAGCTTTCTTT. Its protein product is CASSLRGSRDTEAFF.

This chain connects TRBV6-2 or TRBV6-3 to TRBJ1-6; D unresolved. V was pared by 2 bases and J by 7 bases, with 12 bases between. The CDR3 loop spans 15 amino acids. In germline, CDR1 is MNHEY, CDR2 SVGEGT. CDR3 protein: CASSYERPGNSPLHF. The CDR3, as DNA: TGTGCCAGCAGTTACGAAAGGCCAGGCAATTCACCCCTCCACTTT.